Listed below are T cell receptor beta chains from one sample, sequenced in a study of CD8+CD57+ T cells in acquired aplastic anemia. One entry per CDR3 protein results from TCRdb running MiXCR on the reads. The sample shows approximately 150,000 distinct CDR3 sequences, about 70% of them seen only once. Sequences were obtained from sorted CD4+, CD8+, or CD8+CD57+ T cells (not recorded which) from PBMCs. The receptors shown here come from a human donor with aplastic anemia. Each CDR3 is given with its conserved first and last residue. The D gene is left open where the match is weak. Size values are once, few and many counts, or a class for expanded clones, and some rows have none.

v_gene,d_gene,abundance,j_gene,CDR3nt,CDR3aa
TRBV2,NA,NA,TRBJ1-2,TGTGCCAGCACATCTAATCCCCCAGGGGATATTGGCAACTATGGCTACACCTTC,CASTSNPPGDIGNYGYTF
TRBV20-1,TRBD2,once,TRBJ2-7,TGCAGTGCTAGGACTAGCGCAGCCGCCTACGAGCAGTACTTC,CSARTSAAAYEQYF
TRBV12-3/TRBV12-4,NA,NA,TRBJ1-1,TGTGCCAGCAGCACGATAGAGAACACTGAAGCTTTCTTT,CASSTIENTEAFF
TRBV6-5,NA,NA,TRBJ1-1,TGTGCCAGCAGTGAGAATGGGAATGAAGCTTTCTTT,CASSENGNEAFF
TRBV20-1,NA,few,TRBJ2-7,TGCAGTGCTAGAGATTATACAGGGTACTACGAGCAGTACTTC,CSARDYTGYYEQYF
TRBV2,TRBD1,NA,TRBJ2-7,TGTGCCAGCAGACAAGGGGACAGTACCTACGAGCAGTACTTC,CASRQGDSTYEQYF
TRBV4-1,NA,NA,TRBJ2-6,TGCGCCAGTAGCCCCCGACCCTCTGGGGCCAACGTCCTGACTTTC,CASSPRPSGANVLTF
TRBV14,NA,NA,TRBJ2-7,TGTGCCAGCAGCCAAGTTCCCCAGACGCAGCACTTC,CASSQVPQTQHF
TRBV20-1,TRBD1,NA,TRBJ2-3,TGCAGTGCTAGAGAACAGGGGGTCACAGATACGCAGTATTTT,CSAREQGVTDTQYF
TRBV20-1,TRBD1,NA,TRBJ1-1,TGCAGTGCTAGACCCCGGGACAGTGAAGCTTTCTTT,CSARPRDSEAFF
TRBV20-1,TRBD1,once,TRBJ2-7,TGCAGTGCCACGGACAGGGTGGCGGCCTACGAGCAGTACTTC,CSATDRVAAYEQYF
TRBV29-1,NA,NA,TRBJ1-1,TGCAGCGTTGACCCCTGGGACACTGAAGCTTTCTTT,CSVDPWDTEAFF
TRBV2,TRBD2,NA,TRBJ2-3,TGTGCCAGCAGGGCCCCGGGACTAGCAGATACGCAGTATTTT,CASRAPGLADTQYF
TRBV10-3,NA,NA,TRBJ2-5,TGTGCCATCAGTGAGTCGGACAGACAGTACTTC,CAISESDRQYF
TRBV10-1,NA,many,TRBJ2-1,TGCGCCAGCAGTGAGCGCCTAGCGAGCTTCTACAATGAGCAGTTCTTC,CASSERLASFYNEQFF
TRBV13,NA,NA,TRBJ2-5,TGTGCCAGCAGCTCCGGGACGGCGGAAGAGACCCAGTACTTC,CASSSGTAEETQYF
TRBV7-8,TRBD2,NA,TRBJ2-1,TGTGCCAGCACCCAGACTAGCGCCTACAATGAGCAGTTCTTC,CASTQTSAYNEQFF
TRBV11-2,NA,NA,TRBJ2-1,TGTGCCAGCAGCTTGGGGGCCAGGTACAATGAGCAGTTCTTC,CASSLGARYNEQFF
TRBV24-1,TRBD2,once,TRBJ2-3,TGTGCCACCAGTGATCGCCTAGCGGGAGCGGGAGATACGCAGTATTTT,CATSDRLAGAGDTQYF
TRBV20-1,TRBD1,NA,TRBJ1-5,TGCAGTGCTAGACACGGGACAGGGGGTATCAATCAGCCCCAGCATTTT,CSARHGTGGINQPQHF
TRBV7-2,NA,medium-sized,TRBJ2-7,TGTGCCAGCAGCTTAAACGCCGCCTACGAGCAGTACTTC,CASSLNAAYEQYF
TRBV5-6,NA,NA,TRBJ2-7,TGTGCCAGCAGCTTACGGTCGGGCGAGCAGTACTTC,CASSLRSGEQYF
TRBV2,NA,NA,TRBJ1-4,TGTGCCAGCAAGAGGGATGAAAAACTGTTTTTT,CASKRDEKLFF
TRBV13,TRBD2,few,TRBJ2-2,TGTGCCAGCAGCTTAGGGGGATCACTAGCGGGAGTTTTCACCGGGGAGCTGTTTTTT,CASSLGGSLAGVFTGELFF
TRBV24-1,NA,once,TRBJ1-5,TGTGCCACCAGTGCGGCCAGCACTAGCGATCAGCCCCAGCATTTT,CATSAASTSDQPQHF
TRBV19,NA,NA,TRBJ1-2,TGTGCCAGTAAACCGACAGGACTTCGAGGGGGGGGCTACACCTTC,CASKPTGLRGGGYTF
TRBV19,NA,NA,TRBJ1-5,TGTGCCAGTAGTATAGCCGGACGGTCAGTTCAGCCTCAGCATTTT,CASSIAGRSVQPQHF
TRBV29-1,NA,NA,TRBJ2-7,TGCAGCGTTGAAACGAAAGGGGTCGAGCAGTACTTC,CSVETKGVEQYF
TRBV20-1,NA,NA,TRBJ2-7,TGCAGTGCTAGAGTCTCAGGGTCCCACGAGCAGTACTTC,CSARVSGSHEQYF
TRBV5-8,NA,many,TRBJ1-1,TGTGCCAGCGAGCGGGGGGTGAACACTGAAGCTTTCTTT,CASERGVNTEAFF
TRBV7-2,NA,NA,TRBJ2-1,TGTGCCAGCAGCCCTGGGCTAGCCCGCAATGAGCAGTTCTTC,CASSPGLARNEQFF
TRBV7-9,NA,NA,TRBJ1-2,TGTGCCAGCAGCTTAGTCGGAGAAGGAGGCTACACCTTC,CASSLVGEGGYTF
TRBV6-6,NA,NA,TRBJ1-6,TGTGCCAGCAGTCTTGGGCGTTTGGGGTCACCCCTCCACTTT,CASSLGRLGSPLHF
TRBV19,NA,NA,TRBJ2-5,TGTGCCAGTAGTCCCTTCGAAGGGGGGCGAGAGACCCAGTACTTC,CASSPFEGGRETQYF
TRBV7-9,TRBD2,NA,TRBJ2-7,TGTGCCAGCAGCTTAGTTGGGAGCGGGGGACCCTACGAGCAGTACTTC,CASSLVGSGGPYEQYF
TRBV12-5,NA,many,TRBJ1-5,TGTGCTAGTGGTTTTGGAGGGAGCAATCAGCCCCAGCATTTT,CASGFGGSNQPQHF
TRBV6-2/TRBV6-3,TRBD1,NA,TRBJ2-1,TGTGCCAGTGGCTCGGGTTTTGCGGGACAGGGGGCCCATGAGCAGTTCTTC,CASGSGFAGQGAHEQFF
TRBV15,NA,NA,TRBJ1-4,TGTGCCACCAGCAGAGACAGGTGGAATAATGAAAAACTGTTTTTT,CATSRDRWNNEKLFF
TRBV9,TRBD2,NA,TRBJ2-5,TGTGCCAGCAGTACCTCGGGGGGGCGGGCAGAAGAGACCCAGTACTTC,CASSTSGGRAEETQYF
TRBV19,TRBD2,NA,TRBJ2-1,TGTGCCAGTAGTAGGGTAGCGGGGGGGACCTTTAATGAGCAGTTCTTC,CASSRVAGGTFNEQFF
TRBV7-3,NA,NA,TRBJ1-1,TGTGCCAGCAGCTTTACAGATTCTGAAGCTTTCTTT,CASSFTDSEAFF
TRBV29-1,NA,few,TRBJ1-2,TGCAGCGTTGTAGAGGAGGACATTCCCTATGGCTACACCTTC,CSVVEEDIPYGYTF
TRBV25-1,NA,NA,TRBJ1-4,TGTGCCAGCAGTGAATCATGGGCAGGGGCAGCGGAAAAACTGTTTTTT,CASSESWAGAAEKLFF
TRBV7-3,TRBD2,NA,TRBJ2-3,TGTGCCAGCAGCTTATTGGGGGAGGGCCCAGATACGCAGTATTTT,CASSLLGEGPDTQYF
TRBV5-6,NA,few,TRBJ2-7,TGTGCCAGCAGCTTTGGAGGGAAACTTGGCGAGCAGTACTTC,CASSFGGKLGEQYF
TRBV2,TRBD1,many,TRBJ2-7,TGTGCCAGCATAGGACAGGGGTCCTACGAGCAGTACTTC,CASIGQGSYEQYF
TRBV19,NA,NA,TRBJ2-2,TGTGCCAGTAGTATTTGGGGGGCGGACACCGGGGAGCTGTTTTTT,CASSIWGADTGELFF
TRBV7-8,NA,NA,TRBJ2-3,TGTGCCAGCAGTCCTTATGGAGCTAGCACAGATACGCAGTATTTT,CASSPYGASTDTQYF
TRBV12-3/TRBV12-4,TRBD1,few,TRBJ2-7,TGTGCCAGCAGTCGGGACAGGGTTGACGAGCAGTACTTC,CASSRDRVDEQYF
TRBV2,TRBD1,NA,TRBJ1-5,TGTGCCAGCAGTGACGAAGACAGGGATCTGTCGCCCCAGCATTTT,CASSDEDRDLSPQHF
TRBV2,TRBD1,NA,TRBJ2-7,TGTGCCGGGGGACAGGGGGCGGGCGAGCAGTACTTC,CAGGQGAGEQYF
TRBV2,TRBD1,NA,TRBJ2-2,TGTGCCAGCAGTGACCGGGACAGGGTTACCGGGGAGCTGTTTTTT,CASSDRDRVTGELFF
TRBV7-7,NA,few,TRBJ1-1,TGTGCCAGCAGCCACACATTGAACACTGAAGCTTTCTTT,CASSHTLNTEAFF
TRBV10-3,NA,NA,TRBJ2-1,TGTGCCATCAGTGATAGGGCAGGGGCCTACAATGAGCAGTTCTTC,CAISDRAGAYNEQFF
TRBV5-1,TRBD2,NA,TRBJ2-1,TGTGCCAGCAGCCCTGGACTAGCCTTAGGGCAGTTCTTC,CASSPGLALGQFF
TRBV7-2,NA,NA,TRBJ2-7,TGTGCCAGCAGTTCCCCTGGACAAACCTACGAGCAGTACTTC,CASSSPGQTYEQYF
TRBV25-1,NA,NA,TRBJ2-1,TGTGCCAGCGGGAGCGAAAAGTACAATGAGCAGTTCTTC,CASGSEKYNEQFF
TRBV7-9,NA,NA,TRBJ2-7,TGTGCCAGCAGCCAAGAGTGGGGACTGCAGTTTGACGAGCAGTACTTC,CASSQEWGLQFDEQYF